A selection of T cell receptor beta chains follows, all from one sample in a study of human T cells and chemical hapten exposure. From the RACE reads, TCRdb called clonotypes with MiXCR, one entry per CDR3 protein. The sample has about 50,000 distinct CDR3 sequences; around 4% are singletons. The material sequenced was whole blood. The origin of the receptors is a female donor in good health. Some clones in this sample may be carry-over from other donors' samples. Each CDR3 is given with its conserved first and last residue. D genes are given only for firm matches. Expanded clones are given a class, and other clones once, few, many or no size at all.

v_gene: TRBV6-2/TRBV6-3
d_gene: -
j_gene: TRBJ1-5
len: 14
abundance: -
CDR3aa: CASTISRGTQPQNF
CDR3nt: TGTGCCAGCACCATAAGCAGGGGAACCCAGCCCCAGAATTTT

v_gene: TRBV10-3
d_gene: TRBD2
j_gene: TRBJ2-7
len: 14
abundance: few
CDR3aa: CAISRGLAGREQYF
CDR3nt: TGTGCCATCAGCAGAGGGCTAGCGGGGCGCGAGCAGTACTTC

v_gene: TRBV7-6
d_gene: TRBD2
j_gene: TRBJ2-3
len: 14
abundance: many
CDR3aa: CASSFRTSADTQYF
CDR3nt: TGTGCCAGCAGCTTCCGGACTAGCGCAGATACGCAGTATTTT

v_gene: TRBV6-2/TRBV6-3
d_gene: TRBD1
j_gene: TRBJ1-2
len: 13
abundance: many
CDR3aa: CASSSGTGDRYTF
CDR3nt: TGTGCCAGCAGTTCCGGAACAGGGGATCGCTACACCTTC

v_gene: TRBV5-1
d_gene: TRBD1
j_gene: TRBJ1-2
len: 15
abundance: many
CDR3aa: CASSYSGQGGYGYTF
CDR3nt: TGCGCCAGCAGTTATTCGGGACAGGGGGGTTATGGCTACACCTTC

v_gene: TRBV7-9
d_gene: -
j_gene: TRBJ2-3
len: 15
abundance: many
CDR3aa: CAGPFDRPSTDTQYF
CDR3nt: TGTGCCGGCCCTTTCGACAGGCCCAGCACAGATACGCAGTATTTT

v_gene: TRBV6-2/TRBV6-3
d_gene: -
j_gene: TRBJ2-6
len: 13
abundance: many
CDR3aa: CASARGGANVLTF
CDR3nt: TGTGCCAGCGCGAGGGGGGGGGCCAACGTCCTGACTTTC

v_gene: TRBV29-1
d_gene: TRBD1
j_gene: TRBJ1-4
len: 13
abundance: many
CDR3aa: CSVEGQEGEKLFF
CDR3nt: TGCAGCGTTGAGGGACAGGAGGGCGAAAAACTGTTTTTT

v_gene: TRBV6-5
d_gene: -
j_gene: TRBJ1-1
len: 12
abundance: many
CDR3aa: CASSYGGTEAFF
CDR3nt: TGTGCCAGCAGTTACGGGGGTACTGAAGCTTTCTTT

v_gene: TRBV21-1
d_gene: -
j_gene: TRBJ2-3
len: 17
abundance: many
CDR3aa: CASSKVESADGTDTQYF
CDR3nt: TGTGCCAGCAGCAAAGTCGAAAGTGCGGATGGCACAGATACGCAGTATTTT

v_gene: TRBV4-2
d_gene: -
j_gene: TRBJ1-5
len: 15
abundance: many
CDR3aa: CASSQEAQPNQPQHF
CDR3nt: TGTGCCAGCAGCCAAGAAGCGCAGCCCAATCAGCCCCAGCATTTT

v_gene: TRBV24-1
d_gene: -
j_gene: TRBJ2-3
len: 17
abundance: many
CDR3aa: CATSDSQEGYLTDTQYF
CDR3nt: TGTGCCACCAGTGATTCGCAGGAGGGGTACCTCACAGATACGCAGTATTTT

v_gene: TRBV9
d_gene: -
j_gene: TRBJ1-5
len: 15
abundance: many
CDR3aa: CASSVGGGSLQPQHF
CDR3nt: TGTGCCAGCAGCGTAGGAGGAGGATCCCTTCAGCCCCAGCATTTT

v_gene: TRBV5-1
d_gene: -
j_gene: TRBJ2-3
len: 16
abundance: -
CDR3aa: CASSLAPSDYTDTQYF
CDR3nt: TGCGCCAGCAGCTTGGCACCTAGCGATTACACAGATACGCAGTATTTT

v_gene: TRBV4-1
d_gene: TRBD1
j_gene: TRBJ2-6
len: 21
abundance: many
CDR3aa: CASSQEQGADLIRSGANVLTF
CDR3nt: TGCGCCAGCAGCCAAGAACAGGGGGCCGATTTAATTCGCTCTGGGGCCAACGTCCTGACTTTC

v_gene: TRBV3-1
d_gene: -
j_gene: TRBJ1-4
len: 16
abundance: medium-sized
CDR3aa: CASSQGGVRSGEKLFF
CDR3nt: TGTGCCAGCAGCCAAGGTGGGGTCAGATCGGGTGAAAAACTGTTTTTT

v_gene: TRBV4-1
d_gene: -
j_gene: TRBJ1-2
len: 16
abundance: many
CDR3aa: CASSQARLRDSYGYTF
CDR3nt: TGCGCCAGCAGCCAAGCCCGCCTCAGGGACTCATATGGCTACACCTTC

v_gene: TRBV6-6
d_gene: -
j_gene: TRBJ2-3
len: 13
abundance: -
CDR3aa: CASSFYSTDTQYF
CDR3nt: TGTGCCAGCAGTTTTTATTCGACAGATACGCAGTATTTT

v_gene: TRBV5-1
d_gene: -
j_gene: TRBJ1-1
len: 16
abundance: many
CDR3aa: CASSQALFSLNTEAFF
CDR3nt: TGCGCCAGCAGCCAGGCCCTTTTTTCTCTGAACACTGAAGCTTTCTTT

v_gene: TRBV29-1
d_gene: -
j_gene: TRBJ1-1
len: 10
abundance: many
CDR3aa: CSVDRTEAFF
CDR3nt: TGCAGCGTTGACCGAACTGAAGCTTTCTTT

v_gene: TRBV5-1
d_gene: -
j_gene: TRBJ2-2
len: 14
abundance: few
CDR3aa: CASSLVQSTGELFF
CDR3nt: TGCGCCAGCAGCTTGGTCCAGAGCACCGGGGAGCTGTTTTTT

v_gene: TRBV20-1
d_gene: TRBD1
j_gene: TRBJ1-2
len: 18
abundance: many
CDR3aa: CSASAAGTGDLMNYGYTF
CDR3nt: TGCAGTGCTAGCGCGGCCGGGACAGGGGATCTCATGAACTATGGCTACACCTTC

v_gene: TRBV25-1
d_gene: TRBD1
j_gene: TRBJ2-3
len: 20
abundance: many
CDR3aa: CASSERGRTGHSRLTDTQYF
CDR3nt: TGTGCCAGCAGTGAGAGGGGGCGGACAGGGCATAGCCGACTCACAGATACGCAGTATTTT

v_gene: TRBV29-1
d_gene: TRBD1
j_gene: TRBJ1-1
len: 13
abundance: many
CDR3aa: CSVSGQGATEAFF
CDR3nt: TGCAGCGTTTCCGGACAGGGGGCTACTGAAGCTTTCTTT

v_gene: TRBV20-1
d_gene: -
j_gene: TRBJ1-1
len: 14
abundance: many
CDR3aa: CSARPPALNTEAFF
CDR3nt: TGCAGTGCTAGGCCACCCGCTTTGAACACTGAAGCTTTCTTT